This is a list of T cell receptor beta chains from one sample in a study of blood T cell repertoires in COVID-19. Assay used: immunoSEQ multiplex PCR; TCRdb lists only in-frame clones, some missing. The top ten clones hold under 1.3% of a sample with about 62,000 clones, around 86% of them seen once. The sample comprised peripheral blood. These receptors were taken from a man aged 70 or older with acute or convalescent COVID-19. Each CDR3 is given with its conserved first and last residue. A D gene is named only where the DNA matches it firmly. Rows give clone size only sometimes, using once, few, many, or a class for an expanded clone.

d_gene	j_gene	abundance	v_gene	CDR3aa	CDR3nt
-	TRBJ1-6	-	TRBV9	CASSRQVSNSPLHF	TGTGCCAGCTCCCGACAGGTTTCGAATTCACCCCTCCACTTT
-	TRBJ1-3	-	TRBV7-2	CASSLAASSGNTIYF	TGTGCCAGCAGCTTAGCGGCCAGCTCTGGAAACACCATATATTTT
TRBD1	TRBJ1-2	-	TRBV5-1	CASSPGTGLSGYYGYTF	TGCGCCAGCAGCCCCGGGACAGGGTTGAGCGGCTACTATGGCTACACCTTC
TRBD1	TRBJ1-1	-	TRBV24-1	CATRNRGLNTEAFF	TGTGCCACCAGAAACAGGGGCCTGAACACTGAAGCTTTCTTT
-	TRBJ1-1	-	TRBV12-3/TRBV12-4	CASSKGSLTEAFF	TGTGCCAGCAGTAAGGGGTCCCTCACTGAAGCTTTCTTT
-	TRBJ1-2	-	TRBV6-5	CASNPRGGYYGYTF	TGTGCCAGCAACCCTAGAGGGGGTTACTATGGCTACACCTTC
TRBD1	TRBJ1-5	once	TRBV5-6	CASSLTGFGGNQPQHF	TGTGCCAGCAGCCTGACAGGGTTTGGTGGGAATCAGCCCCAGCATTTT
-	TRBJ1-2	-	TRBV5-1	CASSFPEGVNGYTF	TGCGCCAGCAGCTTTCCCGAGGGCGTCAATGGCTACACCTTC
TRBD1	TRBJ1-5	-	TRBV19	CASSPKDRGSNQPQHF	TGTGCCAGTAGTCCAAAGGACAGGGGCAGCAATCAGCCCCAGCATTTT
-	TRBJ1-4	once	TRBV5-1	CASSLDRTNEKLFF	TGCGCCAGCAGTCTTGACAGGACCAATGAAAAACTGTTTTTT
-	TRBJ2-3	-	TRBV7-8	CASSRLGADTQYF	TGTGCCAGCAGCCGACTAGGGGCAGATACGCAGTATTTT
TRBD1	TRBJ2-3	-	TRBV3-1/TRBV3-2	CASSHRDRGTDTQYF	TGTGCCAGCAGCCACAGGGACAGGGGCACAGATACGCAGTATTTT
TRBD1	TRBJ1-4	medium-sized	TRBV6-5	CASSYRQGAKLFF	TGTGCCAGCAGTTATCGACAGGGAGCAAAACTGTTTTTT
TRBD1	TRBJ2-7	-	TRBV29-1	CSARTGSEQYF	TGCAGCGCCCGGACAGGGAGCGAGCAGTACTTC
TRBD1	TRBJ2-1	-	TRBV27	CASSLSGTVGNEQFF	TGTGCCAGCAGTTTATCCGGGACAGTGGGTAATGAGCAGTTCTTC
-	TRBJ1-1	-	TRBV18	CASSRHPGDLMTEAFF	TGTGCCAGCTCCCGTCACCCGGGGGACTTGATGACTGAAGCTTTCTTT
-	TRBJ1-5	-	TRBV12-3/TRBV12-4	CASSTGTLPQHF	TGTGCCAGCAGCACTGGTACTTTGCCCCAGCATTTT
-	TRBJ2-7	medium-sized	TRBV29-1	CSVERDGEQYF	TGCAGCGTTGAACGGGATGGCGAGCAGTACTTC
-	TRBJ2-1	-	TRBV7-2	CASSARRGSSYNEQFF	TGTGCCAGCAGCGCGCGCAGGGGATCCTCCTACAATGAGCAGTTCTTC
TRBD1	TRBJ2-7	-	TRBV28	CASLGMTGNHYYEQYF	TGTGCCAGCCTCGGCATGACAGGGAACCATTACTACGAGCAGTACTTC